This is a list of T cell receptor beta chains from one sample in a study of OX40 agonist ivuxolimab in advanced cancers. Generated by immunoSEQ multiplex PCR, the TCRdb table keeps only in-frame clones and is missing some. This sample has roughly 92,000 clones, with around 80% found just once. The input for sequencing was CD4+ or CD8+ T cells sorted from blood, taken in a trial of the OX40 agonist ivuxolimab. The receptors come from an adult with an advanced solid tumor such as melanoma, head and neck, liver or kidney cancer. Each CDR3 is given without its conserved first and last residue.

j_call: TRBJ1-1; v_call: TRBV30; cdr3_aa: AETVNTEAF
j_call: TRBJ2-3; v_call: TRBV4-1; cdr3_aa: ASSQPGLAGEDTQY
j_call: TRBJ2-3; v_call: TRBV18; cdr3_aa: ASSPELLADRVADTQY
j_call: TRBJ2-7; v_call: TRBV5-8; cdr3_aa: ASSRIPYEQY
j_call: TRBJ2-3; v_call: TRBV18; cdr3_aa: ASSPSGTSGDRQY
j_call: TRBJ1-2; v_call: TRBV5-1; cdr3_aa: ASSSTDYGYT
j_call: TRBJ2-2; v_call: TRBV19; cdr3_aa: ASSSPRGSGELF
j_call: TRBJ2-1; v_call: TRBV7-3; cdr3_aa: ASSSPARGAHNEQF
j_call: TRBJ1-1; v_call: TRBV6-4; cdr3_aa: ASRSPAEAF
j_call: TRBJ2-7; v_call: TRBV18; cdr3_aa: ASSTDRGGSYEQY
j_call: TRBJ1-6; v_call: TRBV9; cdr3_aa: ASSVDYRGSSPLH
j_call: TRBJ2-7; v_call: TRBV5-6; cdr3_aa: ASSLAGSYEQY
j_call: TRBJ1-2; v_call: TRBV2; cdr3_aa: ASSDSPNYGYT
j_call: TRBJ2-5; v_call: TRBV5-4; cdr3_aa: ASSFYGGRRETQY
j_call: TRBJ2-1; v_call: TRBV5-4; cdr3_aa: ASRPSQALGNEQF
j_call: TRBJ2-7; v_call: TRBV5-1; cdr3_aa: ASSLWGRPSSYEQY
j_call: TRBJ2-2; v_call: TRBV28; cdr3_aa: ASRAGTGDDTGELF
j_call: TRBJ2-2; v_call: TRBV19; cdr3_aa: ASSPRGGRVSTGELF
j_call: TRBJ1-6; v_call: TRBV27; cdr3_aa: ASSSFGTGTSPLH
j_call: TRBJ1-5; v_call: TRBV29-1; cdr3_aa: SVALGTGEQPQH
j_call: TRBJ1-1; v_call: TRBV12-5; cdr3_aa: ASGLGTVEAF
j_call: TRBJ2-7; v_call: TRBV5-1; cdr3_aa: ASSPYPSSYEQY
j_call: TRBJ2-7; v_call: TRBV15; cdr3_aa: ATGDSSYEQY
j_call: TRBJ1-6; v_call: TRBV2; cdr3_aa: ASSKTGPNSPLH
j_call: TRBJ2-3; v_call: TRBV9; cdr3_aa: ASSPGLVSSPDTQY
j_call: TRBJ2-7; v_call: TRBV18; cdr3_aa: ASSPDGRSSYEQY
j_call: TRBJ1-1; v_call: TRBV28; cdr3_aa: ASSLLREAF
j_call: TRBJ2-6; v_call: TRBV18; cdr3_aa: ASSLTETGANVLT
j_call: TRBJ2-7; v_call: TRBV9; cdr3_aa: ASSVTPGSHEQY
j_call: TRBJ1-2; v_call: TRBV19; cdr3_aa: ASNRQGPDGYT
j_call: TRBJ1-1; v_call: TRBV5-4; cdr3_aa: ASSLAGTGAEAF
j_call: TRBJ2-3; v_call: TRBV15; cdr3_aa: ATSRDPQDTQY
j_call: TRBJ2-7; v_call: TRBV7-9; cdr3_aa: ASSPTGTHYEQY
j_call: TRBJ2-3; v_call: TRBV5-1; cdr3_aa: ASSSPPILLGTDTQY
j_call: TRBJ1-4; v_call: TRBV9; cdr3_aa: ASSVGRATGATNEKLF
j_call: TRBJ2-1; v_call: TRBV9; cdr3_aa: ASSVEHEWPSSYNEQF
j_call: TRBJ2-7; v_call: TRBV4-3; cdr3_aa: ASSHGEGYEQY
j_call: TRBJ2-3; v_call: TRBV4-1; cdr3_aa: ASSQDGSGGADTQY
j_call: TRBJ2-5; v_call: TRBV5-1; cdr3_aa: ASSGGGGRETQY
j_call: TRBJ2-5; v_call: TRBV5-4; cdr3_aa: ASSLRDSEKTQY
j_call: TRBJ1-1; v_call: TRBV7-9; cdr3_aa: ASSSGRLNTEAF
j_call: TRBJ2-3; v_call: TRBV5-1; cdr3_aa: ASSLKAGWGTDTQY
j_call: TRBJ1-3; v_call: TRBV7-8; cdr3_aa: ASSLSGYGNTIY
j_call: TRBJ2-1; v_call: TRBV25-1; cdr3_aa: ASREAGGDNEQF
j_call: TRBJ1-2; v_call: TRBV30; cdr3_aa: AWSGAGYT
j_call: TRBJ2-3; v_call: TRBV11-2; cdr3_aa: ASSLDGRETDTQY
j_call: TRBJ2-5; v_call: TRBV7-7; cdr3_aa: ASSLVGRAGETQY
j_call: TRBJ2-7; v_call: TRBV7-8; cdr3_aa: ASSPQWWRSFYEQY
j_call: TRBJ2-3; v_call: TRBV6-4; cdr3_aa: ASSDLALSTDTQY
j_call: TRBJ2-1; v_call: TRBV29-1; cdr3_aa: SVGGPGGRRNEQF
j_call: TRBJ1-1; v_call: TRBV19; cdr3_aa: ASSSGWTEAF
j_call: TRBJ2-7; v_call: TRBV28; cdr3_aa: ASSASMAGYEQY
j_call: TRBJ2-7; v_call: TRBV27; cdr3_aa: ASSLLRQGGESYEQY
j_call: TRBJ1-1; v_call: TRBV5-1; cdr3_aa: ASSLGEGGVAEAF
j_call: TRBJ1-1; v_call: TRBV21-1; cdr3_aa: ASALSGEADTEAF
j_call: TRBJ2-1; v_call: TRBV7-3; cdr3_aa: ASRLESNEQF
j_call: TRBJ2-7; v_call: TRBV5-1; cdr3_aa: ASSLPDSYEQY
j_call: TRBJ2-7; v_call: TRBV6-8; cdr3_aa: ASMMGGNGYEQY
j_call: TRBJ2-7; v_call: TRBV5-1; cdr3_aa: ASSSGAGLYEQY
j_call: TRBJ1-5; v_call: TRBV6-6; cdr3_aa: ASSLRGRSQPQH